The rows below give T cell receptor beta chains drawn from one sample of a study of tumor-infiltrating lymphocytes in primary liver carcinoma. TCRdb ran MiXCR on the multiplex PCR reads and lists one entry per CDR3 protein. The sample has 300,000 to 400,000 distinct CDR3 sequences; 65% are singletons. Sequenced: peripheral blood. Receptors originate from a man aged 35 to 55 with primary liver carcinoma and hepatitis B virus infection. The CDR3 runs from the conserved cysteine through the conserved F or W. A D gene is named only where the DNA matches it firmly. Only some rows state a clone size, as once, few, many or a class for expanded clones.

v_call: TRBV4-3
d_call: TRBD2
j_call: TRBJ2-7
clone_size: -
cdr3_length: 17
cdr3_aa: CTSSQGLTSGNVYEQYF
cdr3_nt: TGCACCAGCAGCCAAGGACTGACTAGCGGGAATGTGTACGAGCAGTACTTC

v_call: TRBV6-5
d_call: -
j_call: TRBJ2-2
clone_size: -
cdr3_length: 15
cdr3_aa: CASSTGTLNTGELLF
cdr3_nt: TGTGCCAGCAGTACCGGGACACTGAACACCGGGGAGCTGTTATTT

v_call: TRBV12-5
d_call: -
j_call: TRBJ2-1
clone_size: -
cdr3_length: 11
cdr3_aa: CAGGPHNEQFF
cdr3_nt: TGTGCTGGTGGTCCCCACAATGAGCAGTTCTTC

v_call: TRBV28
d_call: -
j_call: TRBJ2-1
clone_size: -
cdr3_length: 15
cdr3_aa: CASSSPGRGVNEQFF
cdr3_nt: TGTGCCAGCAGTTCCCCGGGGAGGGGGGTCAATGAGCAGTTCTTC

v_call: TRBV6-6
d_call: -
j_call: TRBJ2-5
clone_size: medium-sized
cdr3_length: 11
cdr3_aa: CASSVEETQYF
cdr3_nt: TGTGCCAGCAGTGTGGAGGAGACCCAGTACTTC

v_call: TRBV11-2
d_call: -
j_call: TRBJ1-2
clone_size: -
cdr3_length: 15
cdr3_aa: CASSLNTISTRGYTF
cdr3_nt: TGTGCCAGCAGCTTAAATACAATCTCTACTCGGGGCTACACCTTC

v_call: TRBV24-1
d_call: -
j_call: TRBJ1-1
clone_size: -
cdr3_length: 15
cdr3_aa: CATRDPEGGNTEAFF
cdr3_nt: TGTGCCACCCGTGATCCCGAGGGGGGAAACACTGAAGCTTTCTTT

v_call: TRBV5-1
d_call: TRBD2
j_call: TRBJ2-7
clone_size: -
cdr3_length: 15
cdr3_aa: CASSFETSGTYEQYF
cdr3_nt: TGCGCCAGCAGCTTCGAGACTAGCGGAACCTACGAGCAGTACTTC

v_call: TRBV2
d_call: -
j_call: TRBJ1-5
clone_size: -
cdr3_length: 14
cdr3_aa: CASSKGGANQPQHF
cdr3_nt: TGTGCCAGCAGTAAGGGGGGGGCGAATCAGCCCCAGCATTTT

v_call: TRBV30
d_call: -
j_call: TRBJ2-1
clone_size: -
cdr3_length: 13
cdr3_aa: CACPGLRNNGQFF
cdr3_nt: TGTGCCTGCCCCGGGCTCCGTAACAATGGGCAGTTCTTC

v_call: TRBV5-4
d_call: TRBD1
j_call: TRBJ2-7
clone_size: -
cdr3_length: 14
cdr3_aa: CVSSQGTDSYEQYF
cdr3_nt: TGTGTCAGCAGTCAGGGGACAGACTCCTACGAGCAGTACTTC

v_call: TRBV19
d_call: -
j_call: TRBJ1-4
clone_size: -
cdr3_length: 13
cdr3_aa: CASSLLKNEKLFF
cdr3_nt: TGTGCCAGTAGTTTACTGAAGAATGAAAAACTGTTTTTT

v_call: TRBV6-5
d_call: -
j_call: TRBJ1-2
clone_size: many
cdr3_length: 15
cdr3_aa: CASNTGSGLVYGYTF
cdr3_nt: TGTGCCAGCAACACGGGGTCAGGGTTAGTCTATGGCTACACCTTC